The 26 T cell receptor beta chains below come from one sample, sequenced in a study of shared clonotypes between healthy human individuals. The naive CD8 subset, CD45RO-negative cells positively selected for CCR7, excluded terminally differentiated effector memory CD45RA+ cells. Clones were read by immunoSEQ multiplex PCR, and TCRdb kept only the in-frame ones, dropping some. The sample includes approximately 2,000,000 clones, approximately 92% seen only once; the top ten take around 1.8%. Sequencing input: naive CD8+ T cells from PBMCs. The receptors were gathered from a young man in good health. Some clones in this sample may be carry-over from other donors' samples.

The chain carries TRBV7-9 and TRBJ1-1; D is ambiguous. Trimming cost V 2 bases and J 2 bases, with 21 bases left between them. The CDR3 is made up of 18 amino acids. Per germline, CDR1 SEHNR and CDR2 FQNEAQ (reference sequence). In DNA, the CDR3 is TGTGCCAGCAGCTTAATTGGAAGGTCCTACGGAGGAAACACTGAAGCTTTCTTT. Protein sequence: CASSLIGRSYGGNTEAFF.

The V and J genes are TRBV6-4 and TRBJ2-2; 11 bases match TRBD2. V trimming: 5 bases; J trimming: 5 bases; junction bases outside the gene matches: 4. The CDR3 is made up of 15 amino acids. CDR1 is MRHNA, CDR2 SNTAGT, per germline. CDR3 DNA sequence: TGTGCCAGCAGTTCACTAGCGGGAGTGACCGGGGAGCTGTTTTTT. Its translation: CASSSLAGVTGELFF.

This sequence joins TRBV6-1 and TRBJ2-7; 10 nucleotides match TRBD2. V lost 3 bases, J lost 2 bases, and 4 bases stayed unmatched. CDR3 length: 15 amino acids. CDR1 and CDR2 from the germline V gene are MNHNS and SASEGT. CDR3 sequence: CASSEWGTSAYEQYF. CDR3 nucleotide sequence: TGTGCCAGCAGTGAGTGGGGGACTAGCGCCTACGAGCAGTACTTC.

This chain joins TRBV4-1 and TRBJ2-2; unclear D gene. The CDR3 has 16 amino acids. V lost 0 bases to trimming and J lost 6 bases, with 14 bases between them. Germline lookup yields CDR1 MGHRA and CDR2 YSYEKL. The DNA for the CDR3 is TGCGCCAGCAGCCAAGATGAACGTGGAGAATCCGGGGAGCTGTTTTTT. The encoded protein is CASSQDERGESGELFF.

The CDR3 bases are TGTGCCAGCAGCTTAGGAGTAGCGGGAGACGAGCAGTACTTC. Encoded protein: CASSLGVAGDEQYF. The genes are TRBV7-6 and TRBJ2-7, with 9 bases lining up with TRBD2. Trimming cost V 1 base and J 5 bases; bases outside gene matches: 3. Germline CDR1 is SGHVS and CDR2 is FNYEAQ. The CDR3 loop spans 14 amino acids. Combining the CDR3 with reference TRBV7-6 and TRBJ2-7 gives the whole variable domain GAGVSQSPRYKVTKRGQDVALRCDPISGHVSLYWYRQALGQGPEFLTYFNYEAQQDKSGLPNDRFSAERPEGSISTLTIQRTEQRDSAMYRCASSLGVAGDEQYFGPGTRLTVT.

CDR3 sequence (DNA): TGTGCCAGCAGGGGGGCGGGCTACGAGCAGTACTTC. Amino acid sequence: CASRGAGYEQYF. The J gene is TRBJ2-7, the V gene TRBV9; D perhaps matches TRBD1 (6 bases). The CDR3 has 12 residues. The germline gives CDR1 SGDLS, CDR2 YYNGEE. V lost 5 bases to trimming and J lost 3 bases, with 9 bases between them.

In its sample, this clone was seen once. At one boundary the junction diverges from the germline segment, which might be a read error. V and J are TRBV4-3 and TRBJ1-4, with 7 bases identical to TRBD1. The CDR3 runs to 13 residues. Germline V CDR1 and CDR2: LGHNA, YSLEER. For the CDR3, the DNA is TGCGCCAGCAGCCCAGTAAGCGGGACAGACTTGCTATTT. It encodes CASSPVSGTDLLF.

This chain uses TRBV6-1 with TRBJ2-7; a possible D gene is TRBD1 (5 bases). The V gene's germline CDR1 is MNHNS and CDR2 SASEGT. Trimming pared 5 bases from V and 8 bases from J, leaving 16 bases between. The CDR3 covers 13 residues. CDR3 in amino acids: CASSPSLRAQQYF. DNA for the CDR3: TGTGCCAGCAGTCCATCCCTCAGGGCCCAGCAGTACTTC.

The chain is built from TRBV19 and TRBJ2-7, with 8 bases fitting TRBD2. Germline V gene data show CDR1 as LNHDA and CDR2 as SQIVND (reference sequence). The junction had 1 base not matched to a gene; V was cut back by 6 bases and J by 0 bases. The CDR3 contains 13 residues. Here the CDR3 reads CASSGTSSYEQYF. The DNA of the CDR3 is TGTGCCAGTAGCGGGACTAGCTCCTACGAGCAGTACTTC.

The chain has TRBV5-1 and TRBJ2-7, with 10 nucleotides matching TRBD1. CDR1 is SGHRS, CDR2 YFSETQ, per germline. Germline trimming cut 4 bases from V and 3 bases from J; bases unmatched to any gene: 4. The CDR3 loop spans 14 amino acids. CDR3 sequence (DNA): TGCGCCAGCAGCGGCGGACAGGGGGGCTACGAGCAGTACTTC. Translating gives CASSGGQGGYEQYF.

The chain combines TRBV7-9 with TRBJ2-7; the match to TRBD1 covers 9 bases. J lost 3 bases, V lost 1 base, and 4 bases had no gene match. The CDR3 is 15 amino acids. Germline loops: CDR1 SEHNR, CDR2 FQNEAQ (reference sequence). The CDR3 nucleotides are TGTGCCAGCAGCTTAGTATCGGGACAGGGCTACGAGCAGTACTTC. This translates into CASSLVSGQGYEQYF. Full variable domain (outside the CDR3, taken from reference TRBV7-9 and TRBJ2-7): DTGVSQNPRHKITKRGQNVTFRCDPISEHNRLYWYRQTLGQGPEFLTYFQNEAQLEKSRLLSDRFSAERPKGSFSTLEIQRTEQGDSAMYLCASSLVSGQGYEQYFGPGTRLTVT.

This rearrangement joins TRBV2 to TRBJ2-7; no clear D gene. Trimming left V 6 bases short and J 4 bases short, with 10 bases between. Germline V gives CDR1 SNHLY, CDR2 FYNNEI. The CDR3 runs to 12 residues. CDR3 loop: CASSALVYEQYF. DNA of the CDR3: TGTGCCAGCAGCGCGTTAGTTTACGAGCAGTACTTC.

The gene calls are TRBV27 and TRBJ1-1; D uncertain. Trimming cost V 2 bases and J 7 bases, with 17 bases left between them. There are 15 residues in the CDR3. Germline CDR1 and CDR2: MNHEY and SMNVEV (reference sequence). For the CDR3, the DNA is TGTGCCAGCAGTTTACCGGGAACGGGGAGGGATGAAGCTTTCTTT. It yields the protein CASSLPGTGRDEAFF.

The chain combines TRBV2 with TRBJ2-2; 12 bases line up with TRBD2. Per the germline V gene, CDR1 is SNHLY and CDR2 is FYNNEI. There are 16 residues in the CDR3. V shed 5 bases and J 5 bases; nucleotides not matched to a gene: 6. The DNA of the CDR3 is TGTGCCAGCAGTAGACTAGCGGGAGAGGAAACCGGGGAGCTGTTTTTT. Residues: CASSRLAGEETGELFF.

This clone appeared once. This chain joins TRBV27 and TRBJ2-7, with TRBD1 identical over 8 bases. The germline gives CDR1 MNHEY, CDR2 SMNVEV (reference sequence). This CDR3 contains 14 residues. V lost 10 bases to trimming and J lost 3 bases; unmatched junction nucleotides: 11. CDR3: CATKSGGPFYEQYF. The CDR3 region has the DNA TGTGCCACCAAGTCAGGGGGCCCTTTCTACGAGCAGTACTTC.

V gene TRBV27 combines with J gene TRBJ2-7; 9 positions match TRBD1. Germline loops: CDR1 MNHEY, CDR2 SMNVEV (reference sequence). The CDR3 has 16 amino acids. Losses at the gene ends were 3 bases for V and 5 bases for J; bases not matched to a gene: 11. CDR3 in DNA: TGTGCCAGCAGTTTCCTACCACGGGACAGGGCCCACGAGCAGTACTTC. Its protein is CASSFLPRDRAHEQYF.

The chain carries TRBV27 and TRBJ2-1, with 8 bases aligning to TRBD2. V lost 2 bases and J lost 7; bases outside the gene matches: 4. The CDR3 is 14 amino acids. Germline V gene sequence: CDR1 MNHEY, CDR2 SMNVEV (reference sequence). CDR3 bases: TGTGCCAGCAGTTTAACGGGAGGGGTTAATGAGCAGTTCTTC. It is translated as CASSLTGGVNEQFF.

The V gene is TRBV11-2, the J gene TRBJ2-7, with D maybe TRBD2 (5 bases). Germline V lookup: CDR1 SGHAT, CDR2 FQNNGV. V dropped 0 bases and J dropped 0 bases, with 15 bases sitting between them. This CDR3 comprises 17 residues. For the CDR3, the DNA is TGTGCCAGCAGCTTAGATCTCGGTCCTGGGAGCTCCTACGAGCAGTACTTC. As protein: CASSLDLGPGSSYEQYF.

This clone was counted a few times. V usage is TRBV10-3 and J usage is TRBJ1-1, with TRBD1 matching 10 bases. This CDR3 comprises 14 residues. The V gene end was trimmed by 7 bases and the J gene end by 1 base; junction bases not matched to a gene: 3. CDR1 and CDR2 (germline): ENHRY, SYGVKD. In DNA form, the CDR3 reads TGTGCCATCAAAGGGACAGGGGAGAACACTGAAGCTTTCTTT. Protein sequence: CAIKGTGENTEAFF.

V is TRBV30 and J is TRBJ1-2; 7 bases are shared with TRBD1. The trim removed 7 bases at V and 2 bases at J, leaving 10 bases unmatched. The CDR3 length is 14 residues. The V gene's germline CDR1 is GTSNPN and CDR2 SVGIG (reference sequence). The CDR3 DNA reads TGTGCCTCAGAACAAACAGGGGCAAACTATGGCTACACCTTC. Amino acid sequence: CASEQTGANYGYTF.

V is TRBV2 and J is TRBJ2-3, with TRBD2 identical over 7 bases. The CDR3 sequence is 15 residues long. The germline CDR1 and CDR2 sequences are SNHLY and FYNNEI. The ends lost 6 bases at V and 2 bases at J; junction bases unmatched: 8. The CDR3 reads CASRGTTQDTDTQYF. CDR3 coding DNA: TGTGCCAGCAGGGGGACTACCCAAGACACAGATACGCAGTATTTT.

CDR3 residues: CASSLGGPPQYF. As DNA, the CDR3 is TGTGCCAGCAGTTTAGGTGGACCCCCCCAGTACTTC. V usage is TRBV28 and J usage is TRBJ2-5; D ambiguous. This CDR3 region has 12 residues. Germline V gene data show CDR1 as MDHEN and CDR2 as SYDVKM. V lost 2 bases and J 9 bases, leaving 10 bases between the germline ends. The whole variable domain, filled in from reference TRBV28 and TRBJ2-5, reads DVKVTQSSRYLVKRTGEKVFLECVQDMDHENMFWYRQDPGLGLRLIYFSYDVKMKEKGDIPEGYSVSREKKERFSLILESASTNQTSMYLCASSLGGPPQYFGPGTRLLVL.

The V call is TRBV7-8, the J call TRBJ1-5; D remains ambiguous. Germline V gene sequence: CDR1 SGHVS, CDR2 FQNEAQ. The CDR3 runs 12 residues. The V gene lost 5 bases and the J gene lost 6 bases, with 8 bases spanning the gap. CDR3 nucleotides: TGTGCCAGCAGCGCAGACATTCAGCCCCAGCATTTT. Translating gives CASSADIQPQHF.

With respect to this clone: The same CDR3 also results from other DNA sequences found in this sample. The chain employs TRBV15 and TRBJ2-2, with D unresolved. The V end lost 3 bases, the J end lost 5 bases, and 4 bases lay between the germline ends. This CDR3 has 12 amino acids. The germline V gene encodes CDR1 LNHNV and CDR2 YYDKDF (reference sequence). CDR3 in DNA: TGTGCCACCAGCAGGGAAACCGGGGAGCTGTTTTTT. Its protein is CATSRETGELFF.

The CDR3 coding sequence is TGTGCCAGCAGTTATTATCAGGGGTGGGGCACTGAAGCTTTCTTT. This codes for CASSYYQGWGTEAFF. This sequence joins TRBV6-5 and TRBJ1-1, with D possibly matching TRBD1 (6 bases). CDR1 MNHEY and CDR2 SVGAGI come from the germline V gene. Trimming left V 3 bases short and J 4 bases short, with 15 bases between. This CDR3 comprises 15 residues.

The chain is built from TRBV10-3 and TRBJ1-5, with a weak D call TRBD1 (5 bases). The CDR3 has 13 residues. Germline V gene data show CDR1 as ENHRY and CDR2 as SYGVKD. V lost 7 bases and J lost 7, with 14 bases in between. The CDR3 nucleotides are TGTGCCATCAACCCAGGGCCGGGGCAGCCCCAGCATTTT. It codes for CAINPGPGQPQHF.